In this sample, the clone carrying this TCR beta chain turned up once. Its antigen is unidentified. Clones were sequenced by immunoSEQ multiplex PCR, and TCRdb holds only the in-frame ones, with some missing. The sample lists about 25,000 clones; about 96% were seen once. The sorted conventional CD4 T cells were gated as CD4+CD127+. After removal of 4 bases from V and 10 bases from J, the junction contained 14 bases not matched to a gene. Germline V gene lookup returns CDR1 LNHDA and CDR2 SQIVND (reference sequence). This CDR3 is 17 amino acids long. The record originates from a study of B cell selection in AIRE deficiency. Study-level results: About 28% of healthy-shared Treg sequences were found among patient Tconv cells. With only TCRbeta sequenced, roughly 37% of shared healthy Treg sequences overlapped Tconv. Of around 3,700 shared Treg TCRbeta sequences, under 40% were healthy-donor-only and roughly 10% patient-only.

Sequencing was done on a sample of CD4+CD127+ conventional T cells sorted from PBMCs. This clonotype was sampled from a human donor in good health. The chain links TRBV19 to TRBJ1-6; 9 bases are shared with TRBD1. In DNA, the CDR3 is TGTGCCAGTAGTAACTTACAGGGGGCATCGGGAGGGTCACCCCTCCACTTT. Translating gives CASSNLQGASGGSPLHF.